This section outlines one T cell receptor beta chain sequence together with its context. TCRdb keeps only in-frame clones here, not all; method: immunoSEQ multiplex PCR. The profile shows about 360,000 clones, approximately 86% of them singletons. This sample is part of a study of blood T cell repertoires in COVID-19. Study-wide background: Collection of acute and convalescent COVID-19 samples took place in the United States, Italy and Spain.

The CDR3 extends over 17 amino acids. With 3 bases clipped from V and 0 bases from J, the junction kept 5 bases outside the gene matches. Germline-derived CDR1 and CDR2 are SGHTA and FQGNSA. Specimen: peripheral blood. The rearrangement links TRBV7-2 to TRBJ2-2; TRBD2 matches at 9 bases. The TCR comes from a human donor in a cohort sampled during active COVID-19. CDR3 sequence (DNA): TGTGCCAGCAGCTTGACAGCGGGGGGCCCGAACACCGGGGAGCTGTTTTTT. This translates into CASSLTAGGPNTGELFF.